These 27 T cell receptor beta chains were all obtained from the same sample, sequenced in a study of blood T cell repertoires in COVID-19. Generated by immunoSEQ multiplex PCR, the TCRdb table keeps only in-frame clones and is missing some. The table has about 160,000 clones, 86% seen once; the top ten hold 5.5% to 8%. Material: peripheral blood. The receptors were gathered from a man over 45 with active or convalescent COVID-19.

The chain recombines TRBV24-1 with TRBJ2-3, with D maybe TRBD1 (5 bases). Germline-derived CDR1 and CDR2 are KGHDR and SFDVKD. The CDR3 runs to 14 residues. V shed 7 bases and J shed 4 bases, with 14 bases lying between them. The CDR3: CATRGVLFSDTQYF. CDR3 in DNA: TGTGCCACCAGAGGGGTCCTCTTTTCAGATACGCAGTATTTT.

The genes are TRBV7-3 and TRBJ2-1, with D possibly being TRBD2 (6 bases). V lost 5 bases and J 7 bases, leaving 12 bases between the germline ends. The CDR3 covers 13 residues. The germline gives CDR1 SGHTA, CDR2 FQGTGA. CDR3 residues: CASSPGGRNEQFF. Written as DNA, the CDR3 is TGTGCCAGCAGCCCTGGAGGGAGGAATGAGCAGTTCTTC.

Only a few counts were recorded for this clone. This chain connects TRBV6-5 to TRBJ2-3, with 8 bases that match TRBD2. Unmatched junction bases numbered 10, after V lost 5 bases and J lost 6 bases. Per the germline V gene, CDR1 is MNHEY and CDR2 is SVGAGI. This CDR3 region has 15 residues. The CDR3 nucleotides are TGTGCCAGCAGTCTACGAGCGGGAGCAGCGGATACGCAGTATTTT. Protein product: CASSLRAGAADTQYF.

There are a few counts of this clone. This CDR3 reads CASSLVVSRDSRYTF. As DNA, the CDR3 is TGTGCCAGCAGCTTAGTTGTCTCCAGGGATTCGCGCTACACCTTC. This chain uses TRBV7-9 with TRBJ1-2; D possibly corresponds to TRBD1 (5 bases). The germline V gene has CDR1 SEHNR and CDR2 FQNEAQ (reference sequence). The CDR3 spans 15 residues. V lost 1 base and J lost 9, with 18 bases in between.

This rearrangement joins TRBV3-1 (or the pseudogene TRBV3-2) to TRBJ2-1, with 7 bases lining up with TRBD2. J gave up 4 bases and V 3 bases, and 6 bases lay outside the gene matches. This CDR3 spans 15 amino acids. Germline V CDR1 and CDR2: LGHDT, YNNKEL (reference sequence). The CDR3 protein is CASSQAGLVYNEQFF. The CDR3 nucleotides are TGTGCCAGCAGCCAGGCAGGACTAGTTTACAATGAGCAGTTCTTC.

This chain joins TRBV19 and TRBJ2-3; 8 nucleotides match TRBD2. This CDR3 has 16 amino acids. The junction had 4 bases not matched to a gene; V was cut back by 1 base and J by 1 base. CDR1 is LNHDA and CDR2 is SQIVND in the germline V gene (reference sequence). CDR3 region: CASSIGASGRTDTQYF. The CDR3 coding sequence is TGTGCCAGTAGTATAGGCGCTAGCGGGCGCACAGATACGCAGTATTTT.

V is TRBV10-2 and J is TRBJ1-2; D ambiguous. V lost 0 bases and J lost 8, with 13 bases in between. This CDR3 contains 14 residues. Germline CDR1 WSHSY, CDR2 SAAADI. CDR3 DNA sequence: TGCGCCAGCAGTGAGTCGACCCAAAAGGAGGGCTACACCTTC. Amino acid sequence: CASSESTQKEGYTF.

CDR3 nucleotide sequence: TGTGCCAACCGTGCAGCTGGCAGGAGGACCGGGGAGCTGTTTTTT. It specifies CANRAAGRRTGELFF. The rearrangement links TRBV21-1 to TRBJ2-2; TRBD2, the table's D call, lacks a check against the DNA. TRBV21-1 is labeled a pseudogene. The CDR3 totals 15 residues.

The chain links TRBV4-3 to TRBJ1-2; a possible D gene is TRBD1 (5 bases). V dropped 4 bases and J dropped 0 bases, with 12 bases sitting between them. The CDR3 is 15 residues long. Germline lookup yields CDR1 LGHNA and CDR2 YSLEER. The CDR3 DNA is TGCGCCAGCAGCCGCGGACATCCTCCTAACTATGGCTACACCTTC. This translates into CASSRGHPPNYGYTF.

The gene calls are TRBV4-3 and TRBJ1-2, with D maybe TRBD1 (6 bases). CDR1 is LGHNA, CDR2 YSLEER, per germline. Trimming removed 6 bases from V and 6 bases from J, with 17 bases in between. The CDR3 contains 14 residues. CDR3 residues: CASRDRTTGHGYTF. CDR3 bases: TGCGCCAGCAGGGACCGTACGACAGGCCATGGCTACACCTTC.

V and J are TRBV6-4 and TRBJ2-2; D uncertain. The CDR3 covers 13 residues. From germline, CDR1 is MRHNA and CDR2 SNTAGT. Trimming stripped 5 bases from V and 7 bases from J, with 11 bases between. CDR3 protein: CASSNSPIGELFF. DNA for the CDR3: TGTGCCAGCAGTAACAGTCCCATCGGGGAGCTGTTTTTT.

This clone was found a few times. The rearrangement uses TRBV7-2 and TRBJ1-5, with D possibly being TRBD1 (5 bases). Trimming took off 1 base at V and 7 bases at J, with 14 bases between the two ends. The length of the CDR3 is 15 residues. Germline V gene data show CDR1 as SGHTA and CDR2 as FQGNSA. For the CDR3, the DNA is TGTGCCAGCAGCTTAGAGGCAGGGAAGTTCCAGCCCCAGCATTTT. Translating it yields CASSLEAGKFQPQHF. Filled out from reference TRBV7-2 and TRBJ1-5, the complete variable domain reads GAGVSQSPSNKVTEKGKDVELRCDPISGHTALYWYRQSLGQGLEFLIYFQGNSAPDKSGLPSDRFSAERTGGSVSTLTIQRTQQEDSAVYLCASSLEAGKFQPQHFGDGTRLSIL.

The CDR3 region is CASSPLAGAGDTQYF. The CDR3 DNA follows: TGTGCCAGCTCACCCCTAGCGGGGGCAGGGGATACGCAGTATTTT. V and J are TRBV18 and TRBJ2-3, with TRBD2 matching 10 bases. This CDR3 has 15 residues. The V segment lost 3 bases and the J segment 6 bases; nucleotides outside the gene matches: 6. Germline V gene data show CDR1 as KGHSH and CDR2 as LQKENI.

The chain links TRBV30 to TRBJ2-7; 14 nucleotides agree with TRBD2. Germline V gene data show CDR1 as GTSNPN and CDR2 as SVGIG (reference sequence). The CDR3 is 14 residues long. V lost 2 bases and J lost 5; bases outside the gene matches: 2. CDR3 nucleotides: TGTGCCTGGAGTCCGGGACTAGCGGGGGACGAGCAGTACTTC. It encodes CAWSPGLAGDEQYF.

The rearrangement joins TRBV19 to TRBJ1-5; 8 nucleotides agree with TRBD1. CDR3 length: 13 residues. The germline CDR1 and CDR2 sequences are LNHDA and SQIVND (reference sequence). With 8 bases clipped from V and 4 bases from J, the junction kept 4 bases outside the gene matches. This chain's CDR3 is CASGQGPNQPQHF. The CDR3 nucleotides are TGTGCCAGTGGACAGGGCCCTAATCAGCCCCAGCATTTT.

This chain uses TRBV2 with TRBJ1-2; maybe TRBD1 (5 bases). Germline values: CDR1 SNHLY, CDR2 FYNNEI. CDR3 length: 15 amino acids. V gave up 6 bases and J gave up 6 bases, with 20 bases separating them. CDR3 in amino acids: CASSAQGPIGNGYTF. The DNA for the CDR3 is TGTGCCAGCAGCGCGCAGGGTCCCATCGGCAATGGCTACACCTTC.

J is TRBJ2-1 and V is TRBV7-2; TRBD2 agrees at 12 bases. The junction had 5 bases not matched to a gene; V was cut back by 3 bases and J by 2 bases. The CDR3 has 17 amino acids. Germline lookup yields CDR1 SGHTA and CDR2 FQGNSA. CDR3 residues: CASSFPSGRVPYNEQFF. The CDR3 DNA reads as TGTGCCAGCAGCTTCCCTAGCGGGAGGGTTCCCTACAATGAGCAGTTCTTC.

The chain uses TRBV7-9 and TRBJ1-1; no clear D. This CDR3 has 15 amino acids. The germline V gene encodes CDR1 SEHNR and CDR2 FQNEAQ (reference sequence). Trimming took off 5 bases at V and 0 bases at J, with 13 bases between the two ends. Here the CDR3 reads CASSLGGFLNTEAFF. CDR3 nucleotides: TGTGCCAGCAGCCTAGGAGGGTTTTTGAACACTGAAGCTTTCTTT. Full variable domain (missing parts from reference TRBV7-9 and TRBJ1-1): DTGVSQNPRHKITKRGQNVTFRCDPISEHNRLYWYRQTLGQGPEFLTYFQNEAQLEKSRLLSDRFSAERPKGSFSTLEIQRTEQGDSAMYLCASSLGGFLNTEAFFGQGTRLTVV.

The chain joins TRBV23-1 to TRBJ2-1; 11 nucleotides line up with TRBD1. TRBV23-1 has ORF status, its function being uncertain. Trimming at V came to 4 bases and at J to 6 bases, leaving 8 bases not matched to a gene. The CDR3 is made up of 16 amino acids. The CDR3 protein is CASSLLGQGAFNEQFF. CDR3 coding DNA: TGCGCCAGCAGTCTACTAGGACAGGGGGCTTTCAATGAGCAGTTCTTC.

The chain recombines TRBV4-3 with TRBJ2-1; 7 bases fit TRBD2. Trimming at V came to 4 bases and at J to 10 bases, leaving 10 bases not matched to a gene. The CDR3 has 14 residues. Germline V gene sequence: CDR1 LGHNA, CDR2 YSLEER. The CDR3 bases are TGCGCCAGCAGCCCTCAGCGGGGACCCCTGGAGCAGTTCTTC. Its protein product is CASSPQRGPLEQFF.

This chain connects TRBV5-1 to TRBJ2-2, with D perhaps matching TRBD2 (7 bases). This CDR3 spans 15 amino acids. V was trimmed by 6 bases and J by 4 bases, leaving 16 bases between them. Germline-derived CDR1 and CDR2 are SGHRS and YFSETQ. The CDR3 DNA sequence: TGCGCCAGCACGGCCGGGGGGCGCCCCACCGGGGAGCTGTTTTTT. Protein product: CASTAGGRPTGELFF.

The V and J genes are TRBV7-2 and TRBJ2-1; a weak D match, TRBD2 (6 bases). V shed 5 bases and J shed 4 bases, with 12 bases lying between them. The germline V gene has CDR1 SGHTA and CDR2 FQGNSA. The CDR3 has 14 amino acids. In DNA, the CDR3 is TGTGCCAGCAGCCCTGGGACTTTTTACAATGAGCAGTTCTTC. Amino acids: CASSPGTFYNEQFF.

Here the CDR3 reads CASSRGGGNEQFF. The CDR3 DNA follows: TGTGCCAGCAGCCGAGGGGGGGGCAATGAGCAGTTCTTC. V gene TRBV11-3 combines with J gene TRBJ2-1; tentatively, D is TRBD2 (7 bases). The CDR3 runs 13 residues. The V end lost 5 bases, the J end lost 6 bases, and 11 bases lay between the germline ends. Germline lookup yields CDR1 SGHNT and CDR2 YENEEA.

The gene calls are TRBV4-3 and TRBJ1-6; TRBD1 is a possible D gene (6 bases). V gave up 0 bases and J gave up 11 bases, with 8 bases separating them. CDR3 length: 13 residues. Germline CDR1 LGHNA, CDR2 YSLEER. In DNA, the CDR3 is TGCGCCAGCAGCCAAGAAAGGGGGACACCCCTCCACTTT. It encodes CASSQERGTPLHF.

This chain links TRBV6-2 or TRBV6-3 with TRBJ1-1; 10 positions match TRBD1. CDR3 length equals 15 residues. V was clipped by 5 bases and J by 4 bases; unmatched bases: 7. Germline V gene data show CDR1 as MNHEY and CDR2 as SVGEGT. DNA of the CDR3: TGTGCCAGCAGTGCATCCGGGACAGGGGTCACTGAAGCTTTCTTT. Encoded protein: CASSASGTGVTEAFF.

The rearrangement joins TRBV5-4 to TRBJ2-5; possible D gene TRBD2, 7 bases. This CDR3 comprises 14 residues. The germline V gene encodes CDR1 SGHNT and CDR2 YYREEE (reference sequence). V was cut by 4 bases and J by 6 bases, with 16 bases left in between. CDR3 nucleotides: TGTGCCAGCAGCGGGGGGGCAGGGGTAAAGACCCAGTACTTC. Translating it yields CASSGGAGVKTQYF. The entire variable domain, with the rest obtained from reference TRBV5-4 and TRBJ2-5, is as follows: ETGVTQSPTHLIKTRGQQVTLRCSSQSGHNTVSWYQQALGQGPQFIFQYYREEENGRGNFPPRFSGLQFPNYSSELNVNALELDDSALYLCASSGGAGVKTQYFGPGTRLLVL.

The CDR3 here is CASSLVGRPNEKLFF. The CDR3 DNA sequence: TGTGCCAGCAGCTTAGTGGGCAGACCTAATGAAAAACTGTTTTTT. The chain employs TRBV7-2 and TRBJ1-4; D unclear. Trimming shortened V by 1 base and J by 3 bases, and 9 bases separated the two germline ends. Germline CDR1 SGHTA, CDR2 FQGNSA. CDR3 length: 15 amino acids. The complete variable domain, with remaining parts taken from reference TRBV7-2 and TRBJ1-4, reads GAGVSQSPSNKVTEKGKDVELRCDPISGHTALYWYRQSLGQGLEFLIYFQGNSAPDKSGLPSDRFSAERTGGSVSTLTIQRTQQEDSAVYLCASSLVGRPNEKLFFGSGTQLSVL.